One and the same sample provided the 3 T cell receptor beta chains below, sequenced in a study of Graves' ophthalmopathy and Graves' hyperthyroidism. Amplified material comprised TCR beta CDR3 regions derived from RNA transcripts. First-round RT-PCR used HTBI primers; second-round multiplex PCR followed. TCRdb fed the multiplex PCR reads into MiXCR, producing one record per CDR3 protein. The sample contains roughly 1.1 million distinct CDR3 sequences, roughly two fifths of which appear only once. Sample: peripheral blood or thyroid tissue (not recorded which). Receptors originate from an adult man with Graves' hyperthyroidism.

The rearrangement links TRBV9 to TRBJ2-5; 7 positions agree with TRBD2. V lost 4 bases to trimming and J lost 5 bases; unmatched junction nucleotides: 8. The CDR3 totals 14 residues. The germline V gene encodes CDR1 SGDLS and CDR2 YYNGEE. The DNA for the CDR3 is TGTGCCAGCAGCCCCGGACTAGGCGGGGAGACCCAGTACTTC. Amino acid sequence: CASSPGLGGETQYF. The full variable domain, in which reference TRBV9 and TRBJ2-5 provide the parts outside the CDR3, is DSGVTQTPKHLITATGQRVTLRCSPRSGDLSVYWYQQSLDQGLQFLIQYYNGEERAKGNILERFSAQQFPDLHSELNLSSLELGDSALYFCASSPGLGGETQYFGPGTRLLVL.

This clonotype was detected a few times. V is TRBV6-5 and J is TRBJ1-1; 7 bases agree with TRBD1. This CDR3 contains 15 residues. J gave up 1 base and V 7 bases, and 9 bases lay outside the gene matches. In germline, CDR1 is MNHEY, CDR2 SVGAGI. The CDR3: CASTGSTGRNTEAFF. The CDR3 DNA reads TGTGCCAGCACGGGTTCGACAGGGCGGAACACTGAAGCTTTCTTT.

The V and J genes are TRBV10-3 and TRBJ2-7, with 12 bases identical to TRBD2. Germline V gene lookup returns CDR1 ENHRY and CDR2 SYGVKD. Trimming took 6 bases from V and 6 from J; bases not matched to a gene: 9. The CDR3 spans 15 residues. The CDR3 is CAIRDTSGGTGEQYF. CDR3 sequence (DNA): TGTGCCATCAGAGACACTAGCGGGGGGACCGGCGAGCAGTACTTC.